This T cell receptor beta chain originates from a study of blood T cells in healthy people across ages. Study information: About one barcoded beta molecule was captured per two T cells (by template switching).

The V gene lost 5 bases and the J gene lost 3 bases, with 19 bases spanning the gap. This CDR3 contains 16 residues. Combining a sample-barcoded 5' primer with a J-beta primer mix, a second PCR ran for roughly 7 to 11 cycles. One entry per CDR3 protein results from TCRdb running MiXCR on the 5' RACE reads. In the table there are about 1.6 million distinct CDR3 sequences, roughly a third of which are singletons. This clonotype showed up just a few times. What it binds is unknown. Regarding the study as a whole: Diversity figures based on one million T cells were deemed too low.

The donors, all healthy, were Caucasians living in Russia, aged roughly 6 to 100. The sequence came from a woman in her twenties or thirties in good health. The sequenced sample consisted of blood. The V and J genes are TRBV12-3 or TRBV12-4 and TRBJ1-2; tentative D call: TRBD1 (5 bases). The CDR3 here is CASSADQGGADYGYTF. The CDR3 DNA reads as TGTGCCAGCAGTGCGGACCAGGGTGGTGCGGACTATGGCTACACCTTC.